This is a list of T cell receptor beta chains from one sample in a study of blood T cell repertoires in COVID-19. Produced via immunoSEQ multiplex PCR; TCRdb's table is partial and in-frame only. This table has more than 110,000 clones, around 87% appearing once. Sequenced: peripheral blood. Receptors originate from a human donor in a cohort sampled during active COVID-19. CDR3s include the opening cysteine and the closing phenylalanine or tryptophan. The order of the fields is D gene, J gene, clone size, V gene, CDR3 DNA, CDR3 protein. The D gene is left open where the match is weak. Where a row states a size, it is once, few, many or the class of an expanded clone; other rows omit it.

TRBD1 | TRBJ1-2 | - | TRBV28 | TGTGCCAGCAGTTTAAACGGCCAGGGGGAACGAGGCTACACCTTC | CASSLNGQGERGYTF
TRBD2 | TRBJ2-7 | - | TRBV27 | TGTGCCAGCAGTTTATCCATCCTAGCGGGCTCCTACGAGCAGTACTTC | CASSLSILAGSYEQYF
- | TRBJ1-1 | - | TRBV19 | TGTGCCAGTACCCAGACGAATAGGGACATTTCCACTGAAGCTTTCTTT | CASTQTNRDISTEAFF
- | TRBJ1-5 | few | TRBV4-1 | TGCGCCAGCAGCCAAGAGGACAGAAGCAATCAGCCCCAGCATTTT | CASSQEDRSNQPQHF
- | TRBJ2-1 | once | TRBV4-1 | TGCGCCAGCAGCCAAGTTAAGCCTTTGAGCTCCTACAATGAGCAGTTCTTC | CASSQVKPLSSYNEQFF
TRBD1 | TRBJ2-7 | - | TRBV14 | TGTGCCAGCAGCCCCCCGACAGGGGGGGCGCGGGGGCAGTACTTC | CASSPPTGGARGQYF
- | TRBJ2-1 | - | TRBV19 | TGTGCCAGTAGTACGGGACTTTACAATGAGCAGTTCTTC | CASSTGLYNEQFF
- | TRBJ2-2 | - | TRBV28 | TGTGCCAGCAGCGGGTATGATTCCGGGGAGCTGTTTTTT | CASSGYDSGELFF
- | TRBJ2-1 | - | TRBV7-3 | TGTGCCAGCAGCTTAGCGTCGCAGGGTGGCAATGAGCAGTTCTTC | CASSLASQGGNEQFF
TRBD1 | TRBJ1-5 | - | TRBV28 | TGTGCCAGCAGCACCGGACAGGGTAGCAATCAGCCCCAGCATTTT | CASSTGQGSNQPQHF
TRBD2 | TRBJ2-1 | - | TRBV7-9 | TGTGCCAGCAGCTTAGGTGCGGGAGTGGATGAGCAGTTCTTC | CASSLGAGVDEQFF
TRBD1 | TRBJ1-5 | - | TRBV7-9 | TGTGCCAGCAGCTCAGGACAGGACAATCAGCCCCAGCATTTT | CASSSGQDNQPQHF
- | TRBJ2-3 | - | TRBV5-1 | TGCGCCAGCAGCTTACGCGGTGGCACAGATACGCAGTATTTT | CASSLRGGTDTQYF
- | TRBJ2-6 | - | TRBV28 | TGTGCCAGCAGGAGCTCTGGGGCCAACGTCCTGACTTTC | CASRSSGANVLTF
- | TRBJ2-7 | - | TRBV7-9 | TGTGCCAGCAGCTTAGGAGCCGGGACTGCCTACGAGCAGTACTTC | CASSLGAGTAYEQYF
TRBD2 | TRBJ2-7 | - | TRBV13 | TGTGCCAGCAGGATTAGCGGGGGGGCCCACGAGCAGTACTTC | CASRISGGAHEQYF
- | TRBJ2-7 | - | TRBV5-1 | TGCGCCAGCAGCAAAGGGACTTCGACCTACGAGCAGTACTTC | CASSKGTSTYEQYF